This TCR beta chain was profiled in a study of blood T cells in healthy people across ages. Combining a sample-barcoded 5' primer with a J-beta primer mix, a second PCR ran for roughly 6 to 12 cycles. TCRdb recomputed calls from the 5' RACE reads with MiXCR, one row per CDR3 protein. The table includes about 1 million distinct CDR3 sequences, almost 25% detected once. Trimming at V came to 0 bases and at J to 5 bases, leaving 3 bases not matched to a gene. Germline lookup yields CDR1 SGHRS and CDR2 YFSETQ. The length of the CDR3 is 14 residues. This clonotype was observed a handful of times. A further study also used this sample, focusing on T cells of mothers and their children.

The receptor comes from a girl aged 2 to 9 in good health. The chain employs TRBV5-1 and TRBJ1-1; 8 nucleotides align to TRBD1. Sequenced input: blood. The CDR3 is CASSLEWTGTEAFF. Written as DNA, the CDR3 is TGCGCCAGCAGCTTGGAGTGGACAGGGACTGAAGCTTTCTTT. The variable domain in full, with the rest retrieved from reference TRBV5-1 and TRBJ1-1, is KAGVTQTPRYLIKTRGQQVTLSCSPISGHRSVSWYQQTPGQGLQFLFEYFSETQRNKGNFPGRFSGRQFSNSRSEMNVSTLELGDSALYLCASSLEWTGTEAFFGQGTRLTVV.